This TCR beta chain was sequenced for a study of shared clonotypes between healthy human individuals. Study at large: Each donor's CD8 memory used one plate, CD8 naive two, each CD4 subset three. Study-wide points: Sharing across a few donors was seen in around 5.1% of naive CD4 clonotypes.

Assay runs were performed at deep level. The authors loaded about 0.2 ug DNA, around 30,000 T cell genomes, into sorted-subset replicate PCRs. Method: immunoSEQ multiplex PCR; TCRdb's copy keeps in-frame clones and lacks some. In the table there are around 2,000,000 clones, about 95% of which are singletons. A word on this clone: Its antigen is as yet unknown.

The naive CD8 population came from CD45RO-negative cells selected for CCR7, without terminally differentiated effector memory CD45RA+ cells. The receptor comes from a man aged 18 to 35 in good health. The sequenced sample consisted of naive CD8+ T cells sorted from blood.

CDR3 DNA sequence: TGTGCCAGCAGGGACAGGGTCAATGAGCAGTTCTTC. Its translation: CASRDRVNEQFF. The J gene is TRBJ2-1, the V gene TRBV27; 8 positions agree with TRBD1. CDR1 and CDR2 (germline): MNHEY, SMNVEV (reference sequence). The ends lost 6 bases at V and 6 bases at J; junction bases unmatched: 1. This CDR3 is built from 12 residues.